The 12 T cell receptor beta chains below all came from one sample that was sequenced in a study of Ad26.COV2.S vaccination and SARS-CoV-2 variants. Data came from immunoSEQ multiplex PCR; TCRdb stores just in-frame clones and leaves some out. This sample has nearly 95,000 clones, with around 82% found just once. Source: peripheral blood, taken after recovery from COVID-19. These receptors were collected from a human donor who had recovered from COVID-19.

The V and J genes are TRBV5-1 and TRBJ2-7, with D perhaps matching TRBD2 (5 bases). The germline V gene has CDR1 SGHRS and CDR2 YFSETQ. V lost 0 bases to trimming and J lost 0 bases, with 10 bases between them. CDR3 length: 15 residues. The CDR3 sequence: CASSLGLRASYEQYF. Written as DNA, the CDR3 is TGCGCCAGCAGCTTGGGTCTGAGGGCCTCCTACGAGCAGTACTTC.

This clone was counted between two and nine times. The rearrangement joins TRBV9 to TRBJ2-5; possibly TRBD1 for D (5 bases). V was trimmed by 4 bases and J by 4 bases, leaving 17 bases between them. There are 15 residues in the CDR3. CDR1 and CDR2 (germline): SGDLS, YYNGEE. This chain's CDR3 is CASSTTPRRVETQYF. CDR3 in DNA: TGTGCCAGCAGCACAACCCCCCGCAGGGTAGAGACCCAGTACTTC.

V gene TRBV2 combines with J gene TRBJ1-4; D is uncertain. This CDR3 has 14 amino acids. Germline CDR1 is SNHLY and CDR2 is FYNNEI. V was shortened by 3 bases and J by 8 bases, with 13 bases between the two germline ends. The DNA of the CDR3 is TGTGCCAGCAGTGATCCCAATTCCGGAGAAAAACTGTTTTTT. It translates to CASSDPNSGEKLFF.

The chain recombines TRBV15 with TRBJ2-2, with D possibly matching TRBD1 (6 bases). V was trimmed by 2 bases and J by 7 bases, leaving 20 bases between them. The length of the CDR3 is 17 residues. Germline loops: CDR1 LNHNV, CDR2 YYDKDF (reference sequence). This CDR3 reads CATSRLLTGTTGGELFF. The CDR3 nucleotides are TGTGCCACCAGCAGACTCCTTACAGGGACCACGGGCGGGGAGCTGTTTTTT.

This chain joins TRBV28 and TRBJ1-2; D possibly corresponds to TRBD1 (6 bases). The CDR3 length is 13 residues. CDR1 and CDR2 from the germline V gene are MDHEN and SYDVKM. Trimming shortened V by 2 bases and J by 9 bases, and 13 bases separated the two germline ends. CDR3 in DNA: TGTGCCAGCAGTTTAACAGACAGGTCGAGCTACACCTTC. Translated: CASSLTDRSSYTF.

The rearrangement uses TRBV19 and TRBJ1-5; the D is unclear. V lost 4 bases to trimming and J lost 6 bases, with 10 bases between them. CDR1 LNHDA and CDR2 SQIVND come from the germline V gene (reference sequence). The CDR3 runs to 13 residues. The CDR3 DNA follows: TGTGCCAGTAGTAAAACCGGGGTTCAGCCCCAGCATTTT. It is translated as CASSKTGVQPQHF.

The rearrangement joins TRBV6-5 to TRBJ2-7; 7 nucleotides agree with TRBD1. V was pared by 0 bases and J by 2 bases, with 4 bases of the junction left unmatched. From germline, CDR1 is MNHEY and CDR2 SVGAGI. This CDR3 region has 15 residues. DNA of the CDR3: TGTGCCAGCAGTTACTCCCGGGACAGTACCTACGAGCAGTACTTC. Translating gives CASSYSRDSTYEQYF.

The CDR3 DNA is TGTGCCAGCGGGGGGCTTATGGAGACCCAGTACTTC. It is translated as CASGGLMETQYF. The J gene is TRBJ2-5, the V gene TRBV18, with D perhaps being TRBD1 or TRBD2 (6 bases each). From germline, CDR1 is KGHSH and CDR2 LQKENI. V was trimmed by 8 bases and J by 5 bases, leaving 12 bases between them. This CDR3 is 12 amino acids long.

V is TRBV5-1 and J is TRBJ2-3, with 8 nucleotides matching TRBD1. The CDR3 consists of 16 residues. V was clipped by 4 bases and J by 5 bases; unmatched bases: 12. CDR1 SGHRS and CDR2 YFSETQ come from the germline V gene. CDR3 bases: TGCGCCAGCAGCAACCAACCGGGACAGGTACAAGATACGCAGTATTTT. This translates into CASSNQPGQVQDTQYF. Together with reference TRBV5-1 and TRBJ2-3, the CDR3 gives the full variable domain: KAGVTQTPRYLIKTRGQQVTLSCSPISGHRSVSWYQQTPGQGLQFLFEYFSETQRNKGNFPGRFSGRQFSNSRSEMNVSTLELGDSALYLCASSNQPGQVQDTQYFGPGTRLTVL.

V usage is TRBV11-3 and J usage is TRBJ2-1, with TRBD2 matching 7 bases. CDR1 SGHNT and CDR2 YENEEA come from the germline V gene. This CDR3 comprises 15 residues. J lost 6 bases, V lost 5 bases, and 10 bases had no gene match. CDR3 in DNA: TGTGCCAGCAGCCCCGGAGCGGGATTCAGCAATGAGCAGTTCTTC. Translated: CASSPGAGFSNEQFF.

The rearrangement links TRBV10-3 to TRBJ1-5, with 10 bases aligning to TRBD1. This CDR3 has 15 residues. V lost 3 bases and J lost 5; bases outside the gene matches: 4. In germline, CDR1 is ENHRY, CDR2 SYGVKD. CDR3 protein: CAISEPGQGYQPQHF. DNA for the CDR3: TGTGCCATCAGTGAACCGGGACAGGGGTATCAGCCCCAGCATTTT.

This CDR3 reads CASSIGYSGDETQYF. The CDR3 nucleotides read TGTGCCAGCAGCATCGGGTATAGCGGGGATGAGACCCAGTACTTC. V is TRBV11-2 and J is TRBJ2-5; 8 bases agree with TRBD2. The CDR3 has 15 residues. Trimming at V came to 5 bases and at J to 5 bases, leaving 10 bases not matched to a gene. In germline, CDR1 is SGHAT, CDR2 FQNNGV. Using reference TRBV11-2 and TRBJ2-5 for the parts outside the CDR3, the full variable domain is EAGVAQSPRYKIIEKRQSVAFWCNPISGHATLYWYQQILGQGPKLLIQFQNNGVVDDSQLPKDRFSAERLKGVDSTLKIQPAKLEDSAVYLCASSIGYSGDETQYFGPGTRLLVL.